These 21 T cell receptor beta chains originate from one sample sequenced in a study of prognosis after radiotherapy for stage I lung cancer (dated by TCRdb to the early 2020s). Sequencer: Illumina HiSeq 3000. Two rounds of multiplex PCR on genomic DNA were used to amplify the TCR beta CDR3 region. In the first PCR round, primers specific to each TRBV and TRBJ gene were used, and the primer sequences were filed in Chinese patent CN105087789A. TCRdb itself trimmed the public reads at Q25 with fastp, ran MiXCR and retained productive beta chains. For every CDR3 protein sequence, its rows merge into one entry that carries the most common genes and DNA. The sample table contains more than 9,500 distinct CDR3 sequences; only one count was recorded for around a third of them. The ten largest clones take up around 53% of the sample. The specimen was PBMCs, collected before or after stereotactic body radiation therapy (not recorded which). These receptors were obtained from a donor aged 50 or older with non-small cell lung cancer.

This clonotype was detected many times. One junction end disagrees with the germline gene, perhaps due to a read error. This chain uses TRBV5-1 with TRBJ1-1; D not certain. The CDR3 spans 15 residues. The germline V gene has CDR1 SGHRS and CDR2 YFSETQ. The CDR3 sequence is CASSLAVLENSEAFF. DNA of the CDR3: TGCGCCAGCAGCTTGGCCGTACTGGAGAACTCTGAAGCTTTCTTT.

By frequency in the sample, this clonotype is medium-sized. The chain links TRBV11-1 to TRBJ1-6; maybe TRBD1 (6 bases). Looked up from germline, CDR1 is SGHAT and CDR2 is FQDESV (reference sequence). The CDR3 is 15 residues long. Trimming removed 1 base at V and 7 bases at J, with 11 bases between. This chain's CDR3 is CASSLGGLRNSPLHF. In nucleotides, the CDR3 is TGTGCCAGCAGCTTAGGGGGGCTCCGGAATTCACCCCTCCACTTT.

The sample holds many counts of this clonotype. The chain is built from TRBV19 and TRBJ2-2; 7 positions agree with TRBD2. Germline V gives CDR1 LNHDA, CDR2 SQIVND (reference sequence). V lost 7 bases and J lost 4; bases outside the gene matches: 9. The CDR3 totals 15 residues. The CDR3 sequence is CASTMGRGSTGELFF. The CDR3 nucleotides read TGTGCCAGTACCATGGGGCGGGGGTCCACCGGGGAGCTGTTTTTT.

The chain is built from TRBV15 and TRBJ2-7, with TRBD2 identical over 11 bases. The CDR3 is 16 amino acids. The germline V gene encodes CDR1 LNHNV and CDR2 YYDKDF (reference sequence). Trimming at V came to 3 bases and at J to 10 bases, leaving 14 bases not matched to a gene. For the CDR3, the DNA is TGTGCCACCAGCAGGAAAACTAGCGGGAGCTCCTACTATCAGTACTTC. Protein sequence: CATSRKTSGSSYYQYF.

This clonotype appeared a single time. DNA for the CDR3: TGTGCCAGCAGTGGGCAGCTCTCTGGAAACACCATATATTTT. Protein sequence: CASSGQLSGNTIYF. The chain carries TRBV2 and TRBJ1-3; D is uncertain. Between the trimmed V and J ends, which lost 4 bases and 0 bases, there was a span of 7 bases. The CDR3 is 14 residues long. Germline loops: CDR1 SNHLY, CDR2 FYNNEI.

In this sample, this clonotype turned up many times. The genes are TRBV7-2 and TRBJ2-1; TRBD1 or TRBD2 may be the D gene (5 bases each). Germline CDR1 SGHTA, CDR2 FQGNSA. This CDR3 comprises 16 residues. The V gene lost 5 bases and the J gene lost 9 bases, with 23 bases spanning the gap. The CDR3: CASSREGTRPRGEQFF. Written as DNA, the CDR3 is TGTGCCAGCAGCCGGGAAGGGACCCGCCCCCGAGGTGAGCAGTTCTTC.

This clonotype qualifies as medium-sized (0.01 to 0.1%). V gene TRBV7-8 combines with J gene TRBJ2-2, with a possible D match to TRBD2 (6 bases). The CDR3 contains 15 residues. Trimming left V 2 bases short and J 7 bases short, with 14 bases between. CDR1 is SGHVS and CDR2 is FQNEAQ in the germline V gene. CDR3 sequence: CASSLTGSGSGELFF. The CDR3 DNA reads as TGTGCCAGCAGCTTAACCGGGAGTGGCAGCGGGGAGCTGTTTTTT. The full variable domain, its missing parts supplied by reference TRBV7-8 and TRBJ2-2, is GAGVSQSPRYKVAKRGQDVALRCDPISGHVSLFWYQQALGQGPEFLTYFQNEAQLDKSGLPSDRFFAERPEGSVSTLKIQRTQQEDSAVYLCASSLTGSGSGELFFGEGSRLTVL.

Details on this clonotype: A far larger clone is just one base off, so this is likely a read error. The chain uses TRBV12-3 or TRBV12-4 and TRBJ2-5; 8 bases are a match to TRBD2. The CDR3 extends over 16 amino acids. The CDR3 loop is CATSETSEGRQETQYF. In DNA, the CDR3 is TGTGCCACCAGTGAGACTAGCGAGGGGAGACAAGAGACCCAGTACTTC.

The genes are TRBV20-1 and TRBJ2-1, with D unresolved. Per the germline V gene, CDR1 is DFQATT and CDR2 is SNEGSKA (reference sequence). The germline V and J ends were trimmed by 4 bases and 2 bases, with 15 bases remaining between them. The CDR3 spans 15 residues. Here the CDR3 reads CSAKGGAATYNEQFF. The CDR3 nucleotides are TGCAGTGCTAAGGGCGGCGCCGCCACCTACAATGAGCAGTTCTTC.

In its sample, this clonotype ranks as medium-sized (0.01 to 0.1%). CDR3: CASNSRVTSTDTQYF. The DNA for the CDR3 is TGTGCCAGCAATTCCAGGGTTACAAGCACAGATACGCAGTATTTT. The chain joins TRBV27 to TRBJ2-3; maybe TRBD1 (5 bases). The ends were cut back, 7 bases at V and 0 bases at J, with 14 bases in the middle. CDR3 length: 15 amino acids. Germline V gene sequence: CDR1 MNHEY, CDR2 SMNVEV (reference sequence).

The chain couples TRBV6-1 to TRBJ1-1; D gene uncertain. The CDR3 is made up of 14 amino acids. V gave up 6 bases and J gave up 4 bases, with 15 bases separating them. Per germline, CDR1 MNHNS and CDR2 SASEGT. The CDR3 DNA sequence: TGTGCCAGCAGCGCCGCGTCAAGTGGCACTGAAGCTTTCTTT. Protein: CASSAASSGTEAFF.

About this clonotype: One junction end disagrees with the germline gene, perhaps due to a read error. The CDR3 sequence: CASSEAGLGAYEQYF. CDR3 DNA: TGCGCCAGCAGCGAAGCGGGACTGGGGGCCTACGAGCAATACTTC. The chain carries TRBV10-2 and TRBJ2-7; a possible D gene is TRBD2 (7 bases). The CDR3 covers 15 residues. In germline, CDR1 is WSHSY, CDR2 SAAADI.

This clonotype was recorded many times. V usage is TRBV5-1 and J usage is TRBJ2-5, with D uncertain. Looked up from germline, CDR1 is SGHRS and CDR2 is YFSETQ. V was pared by 5 bases and J by 2 bases, with 19 bases between. The CDR3 runs to 16 residues. CDR3 coding DNA: TGCGCCAGCAGTCCGGTTTCACACAAAACTCAAGAGACCCAGTACTTC. It encodes CASSPVSHKTQETQYF. The full variable domain, its missing parts supplied by reference TRBV5-1 and TRBJ2-5, is KAGVTQTPRYLIKTRGQQVTLSCSPISGHRSVSWYQQTPGQGLQFLFEYFSETQRNKGNFPGRFSGRQFSNSRSEMNVSTLELGDSALYLCASSPVSHKTQETQYFGPGTRLLVL.

The chain uses TRBV11-2 and TRBJ2-7, with D perhaps matching TRBD1 (6 bases). V was cut by 3 bases and J by 11 bases, with 11 bases left in between. Germline V gene data show CDR1 as SGHAT and CDR2 as FQNNGV. The CDR3 has 11 residues. The CDR3 spells CASSFTGCKYF. The CDR3 nucleotides read TGTGCCAGCAGCTTCACAGGGTGTAAGTACTTC.

This clonotype was seen once. With a far larger clone one base away, a read error is the likely cause. The genes are TRBV6-8 and TRBJ2-3; TRBD1 matches at 7 bases. The CDR3 is 14 residues long. CDR1 is MNHGY, CDR2 SAAAGT, per germline. CDR3: CTSSSPDRQDTQYF. In nucleotides, the CDR3 is TGTACCAGCAGTTCCCCGGACAGGCAAGATACGCAGTATTTT.

This clonotype has at least ten counts. The chain is built from TRBV9 and TRBJ2-7; TRBD2 agrees at 14 bases. Trimming took 0 bases from V and 7 from J; bases not matched to a gene: 0. The CDR3 sequence is 14 residues long. The V gene's germline CDR1 is SGDLS and CDR2 YYNGEE. CDR3 protein: CASSVGLAGGEQYF. CDR3 coding DNA: TGTGCCAGCAGCGTAGGACTAGCGGGAGGGGAGCAGTACTTC.

This clonotype occurred many times. This chain connects TRBV20-1 to TRBJ2-5; perhaps TRBD2 as D (5 bases). Germline assignment: CDR1 DFQATT and CDR2 SNEGSKA (reference sequence). V was clipped by 3 bases and J by 6 bases, with 14 bases between them. The CDR3 runs to 13 residues. The CDR3 spells CSARDPSRKTQYF. In DNA, the CDR3 is TGCAGTGCTAGGGATCCTAGCAGAAAGACCCAGTACTTC.

The chain employs TRBV5-1 and TRBJ1-2; 9 bases are a match to TRBD1. Trimming took 0 bases from V and 7 from J; bases not matched to a gene: 4. The CDR3 sequence is 14 residues long. CDR1 and CDR2 from the germline V gene are SGHRS and YFSETQ. CDR3 loop: CASSLGTGEGGYTF. DNA of the CDR3: TGCGCCAGCAGCTTGGGGACAGGGGAAGGTGGCTACACCTTC.

This clonotype was detected once. The V and J genes are TRBV12-3 or TRBV12-4 and TRBJ2-7; TRBD1 agrees at 8 bases. The CDR3 length is 14 residues. Trimming at V came to 5 bases and at J to 4 bases, leaving 7 bases not matched to a gene. The CDR3 nucleotides read TGTGCCAGCAGTCTGCACAGGGGGTCGTACGAGCAGTACTTC. This sequence encodes CASSLHRGSYEQYF.

This clonotype was seen a few times. This sequence may be a read error, since a much larger clone differs from it by one base. The V and J genes are TRBV2 and TRBJ2-5, with D hard to call. The CDR3 consists of 13 residues. The V gene's germline CDR1 is SNHLY and CDR2 FYNNEI. CDR3: CASSESLQETQHF. The CDR3, as DNA: TGTGCCAGCAGTGAGTCGCTTCAAGAGACCCAGCACTTC.

Many counts were recorded for this clonotype. The chain uses TRBV15 and TRBJ2-7, with D hard to call. The CDR3 extends over 16 amino acids. Germline V gene data show CDR1 as LNHNV and CDR2 as YYDKDF (reference sequence). With 5 bases removed from V and 3 bases from J, the gap between germline ends came to 20 bases. CDR3 loop: CATSPYTPGQYYEQYF. The CDR3 DNA reads TGTGCCACCAGCCCGTATACTCCAGGCCAATACTACGAGCAGTACTTC.